Sequencing of this T cell receptor beta chain was carried out in a study of OX40 agonist ivuxolimab in advanced cancers. Clones were sequenced by immunoSEQ multiplex PCR, and TCRdb holds only the in-frame ones, with some missing. The sample contains roughly 70,000 clones, 80% to 90% of which appear only once. The germline gives CDR1 MGHRA, CDR2 YSYEKL. V was pared by 5 bases and J by 3 bases, with 29 bases between. The CDR3 spans 20 residues. The chain recombines TRBV4-1 with TRBJ2-1; D might be TRBD1 (5 bases). This sample comprised CD4+ or CD8+ T cells sorted from blood, obtained in a trial of the OX40 agonist ivuxolimab. The origin of this receptor is an adult with an advanced solid tumor such as melanoma, head and neck, liver or kidney cancer. CDR3 nucleotide sequence: TGCGCCAGCAGCAAGGGGTCACTTCGGAGCCTAAGGCCCCTCTACAATGAGCAGTTCTTC. It specifies CASSKGSLRSLRPLYNEQFF.